Listed below are T cell receptor beta chains from one sample, sequenced in a study of T cell responses to AZD1222 COVID-19 vaccine. The data were produced by immunoSEQ multiplex PCR, yet TCRdb's version contains in-frame clones alone and is incomplete. Of just over 150,000 clones listed, more than 75% are singletons. The sample consisted of peripheral blood, taken 28 days after the second AZD1222 dose. The source of these receptors is an adult who received the AZD1222 COVID-19 vaccine. Both conserved end residues are part of each CDR3.

V gene	J gene	CDR3 protein
TRBV3-1/TRBV3-2	TRBJ1-1	CATLGGTEAFF
TRBV11-1	TRBJ2-7	CASSDGLAVSYEQYF
TRBV7-2	TRBJ2-7	CASSLRLAGGYEQYF
TRBV11-2	TRBJ2-2	CASSLAGFTGELFF
TRBV7-9	TRBJ2-2	CASSFSYGRAAGELFF
TRBV5-4	TRBJ2-2	CASSPRRGNTGELFF
TRBV4-3	TRBJ2-7	CASSRGGTYEQYF
TRBV10-3	TRBJ1-4	CAISAFVGGEKLFF
TRBV2	TRBJ2-7	CASSDLLFSYEQYF
TRBV5-4	TRBJ2-3	CASSSPPGDTQYF
TRBV7-9	TRBJ1-3	CASSPGTGNTIYF
TRBV28	TRBJ1-2	CASSFSGTGDRAGYTF
TRBV5-1	TRBJ1-2	CASSSTQNYGYTF
TRBV4-2	TRBJ1-2	CASSPTAGGDYGYTF
TRBV9	TRBJ1-3	CASSGLGQGTGDTIYF
TRBV28	TRBJ1-2	CASSSGVGVYGYTF
TRBV15	TRBJ1-6	CATSRANTSPLHF
TRBV6-2/TRBV6-3	TRBJ2-1	CASSQLVAEQFF
TRBV24-1	TRBJ2-5	CATSDSRTDQETQYF
TRBV2	TRBJ2-7	CASSEADRGYEQYF
TRBV18	TRBJ1-2	CASSPPIIWNGYTF
TRBV20-1	TRBJ1-5	CSSITAQHF
TRBV19	TRBJ2-6	CASSFGSGANVLTF
TRBV7-6	TRBJ1-1	CASGPSGGSMNTEAFF
TRBV3-1/TRBV3-2	TRBJ2-7	CASSQKFLATSGRVHEQYF
TRBV11-2	TRBJ1-1	CASSLRAGTFGTEAFF
TRBV29-1	TRBJ2-3	CSVEFSGDTQYF
TRBV7-2	TRBJ2-1	CASSLQPGGDEQFF
TRBV6-2/TRBV6-3	TRBJ1-5	CASSLSGGELSNQPQHF
TRBV18	TRBJ1-4	CASSSGFNEKLFF
TRBV3-1/TRBV3-2	TRBJ1-2	CASSHRVLEGYTF
TRBV2	TRBJ1-1	CASSEEGRMNTEAFF
TRBV28	TRBJ2-7	CASSAFFGTSGNVYF
TRBV19	TRBJ2-5	CASSIGAETQYF
TRBV6-2/TRBV6-3	TRBJ2-2	CASSNLGNTGELFF
TRBV5-6	TRBJ2-1	CASSRGLAGNEQFF
TRBV19	TRBJ2-5	CASSIEETQYF
TRBV18	TRBJ2-3	CASSPPQRKDTQYF
TRBV5-6	TRBJ2-5	CASSPGPRWETQYF
TRBV5-4	TRBJ2-6	CASSGWGDTGANVLTF
TRBV27	TRBJ1-4	CASRSQGPREKLFF